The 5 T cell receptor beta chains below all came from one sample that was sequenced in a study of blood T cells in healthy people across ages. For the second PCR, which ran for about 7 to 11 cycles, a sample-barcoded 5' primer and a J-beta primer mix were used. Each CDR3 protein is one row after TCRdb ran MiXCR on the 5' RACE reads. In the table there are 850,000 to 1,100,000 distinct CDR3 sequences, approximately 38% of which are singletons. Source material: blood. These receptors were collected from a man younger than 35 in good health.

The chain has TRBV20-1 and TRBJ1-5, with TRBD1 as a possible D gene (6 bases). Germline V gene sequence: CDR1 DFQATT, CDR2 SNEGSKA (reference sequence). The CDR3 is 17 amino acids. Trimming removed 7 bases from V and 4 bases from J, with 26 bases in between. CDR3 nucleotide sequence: TGCAGTGTGCCCTTGGAAACACAGGGCGAGGGTAATCAGCCCCAGCATTTT. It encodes CSVPLETQGEGNQPQHF.

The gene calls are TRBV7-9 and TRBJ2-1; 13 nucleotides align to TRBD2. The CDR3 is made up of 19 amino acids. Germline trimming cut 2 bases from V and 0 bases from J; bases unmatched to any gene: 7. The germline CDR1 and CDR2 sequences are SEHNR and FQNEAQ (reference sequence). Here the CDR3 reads CASSLRLAGGIGSYNEQFF. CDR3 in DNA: TGTGCCAGCAGCTTACGACTAGCGGGGGGCATCGGCTCCTACAATGAGCAGTTCTTC.

CDR3 in amino acids: CASSFRGKETQYF. In DNA, the CDR3 is TGTGCCAGCAGTTTTAGGGGGAAGGAGACCCAGTACTTC. The rearrangement joins TRBV27 to TRBJ2-5, with a tentative D call TRBD1 (6 bases). Germline CDR1 is MNHEY and CDR2 is SMNVEV (reference sequence). The CDR3 is 13 residues long. V lost 3 bases, J lost 5 bases, and 10 bases lay in between.

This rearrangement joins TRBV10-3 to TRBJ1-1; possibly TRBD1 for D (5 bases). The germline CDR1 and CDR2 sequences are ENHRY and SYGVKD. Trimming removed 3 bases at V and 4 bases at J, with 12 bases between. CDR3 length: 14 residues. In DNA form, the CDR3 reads TGTGCCATCAGTGAACGGGGCATAGGCACTGAAGCTTTCTTT. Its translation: CAISERGIGTEAFF.

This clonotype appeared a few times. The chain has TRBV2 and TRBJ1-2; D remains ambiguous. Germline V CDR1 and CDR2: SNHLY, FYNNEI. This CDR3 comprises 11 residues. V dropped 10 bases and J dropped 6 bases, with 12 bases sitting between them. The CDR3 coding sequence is TGTGCCACCACATACGTGGATGGCTACACCTTC. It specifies CATTYVDGYTF. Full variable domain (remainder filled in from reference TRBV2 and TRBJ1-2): EPEVTQTPSHQVTQMGQEVILRCVPISNHLYFYWYRQILGQKVEFLVSFYNNEISEKSEIFDDQFSVERPDGSNFTLKIRSTKLEDSAMYFCATTYVDGYTFGSGTRLTVV.